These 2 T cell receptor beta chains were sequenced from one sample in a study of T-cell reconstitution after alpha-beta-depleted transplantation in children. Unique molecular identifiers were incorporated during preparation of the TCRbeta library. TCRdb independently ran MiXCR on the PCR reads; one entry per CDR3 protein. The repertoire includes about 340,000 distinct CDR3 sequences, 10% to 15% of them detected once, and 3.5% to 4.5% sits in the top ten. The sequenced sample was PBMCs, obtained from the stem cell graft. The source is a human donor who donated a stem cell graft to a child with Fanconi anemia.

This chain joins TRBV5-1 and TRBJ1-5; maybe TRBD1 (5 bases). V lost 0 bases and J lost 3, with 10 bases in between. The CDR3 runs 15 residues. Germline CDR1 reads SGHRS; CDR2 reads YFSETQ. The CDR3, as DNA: TGCGCCAGCAGCTTGGAGGGGAGGGACAATCAGCCCCAGCATTTT. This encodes CASSLEGRDNQPQHF.

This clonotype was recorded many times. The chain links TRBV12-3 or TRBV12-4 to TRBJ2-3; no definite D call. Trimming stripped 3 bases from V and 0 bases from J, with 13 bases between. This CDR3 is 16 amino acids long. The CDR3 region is CASSFLSQASTDTQYF. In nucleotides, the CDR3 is TGTGCCAGCAGTTTTCTATCCCAGGCTAGCACAGATACGCAGTATTTT.